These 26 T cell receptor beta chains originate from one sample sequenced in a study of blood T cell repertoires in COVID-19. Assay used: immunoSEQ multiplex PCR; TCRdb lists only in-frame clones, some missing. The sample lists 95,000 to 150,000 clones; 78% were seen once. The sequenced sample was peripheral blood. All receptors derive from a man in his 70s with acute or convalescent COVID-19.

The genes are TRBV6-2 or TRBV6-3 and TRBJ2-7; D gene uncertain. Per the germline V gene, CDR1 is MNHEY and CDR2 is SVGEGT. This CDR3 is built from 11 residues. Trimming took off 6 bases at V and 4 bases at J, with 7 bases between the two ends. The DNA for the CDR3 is TGTGCCAGCAGCCGCACTTACGAGCAGTACTTC. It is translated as CASSRTYEQYF.

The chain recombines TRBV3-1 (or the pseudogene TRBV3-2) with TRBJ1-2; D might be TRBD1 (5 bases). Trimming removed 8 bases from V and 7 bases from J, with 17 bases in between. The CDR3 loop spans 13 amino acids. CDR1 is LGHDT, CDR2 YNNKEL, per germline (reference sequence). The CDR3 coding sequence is TGTGCCAGCGGTTCAAGGGGCGGCGCTGGCTACACCTTC. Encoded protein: CASGSRGGAGYTF.

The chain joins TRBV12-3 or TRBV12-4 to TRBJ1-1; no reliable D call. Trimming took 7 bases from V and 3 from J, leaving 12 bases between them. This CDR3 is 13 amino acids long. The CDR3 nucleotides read TGTGCCAGCACCGAAAACGGGTACACTGAAGCTTTCTTT. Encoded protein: CASTENGYTEAFF.

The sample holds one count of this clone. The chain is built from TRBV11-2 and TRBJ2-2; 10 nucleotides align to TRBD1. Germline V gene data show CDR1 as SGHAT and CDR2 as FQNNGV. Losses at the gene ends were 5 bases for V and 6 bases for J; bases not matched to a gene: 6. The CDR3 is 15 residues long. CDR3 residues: CASSLGTGVSGELFF. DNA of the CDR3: TGTGCCAGCAGCCTAGGGACAGGGGTATCCGGGGAGCTGTTTTTT.

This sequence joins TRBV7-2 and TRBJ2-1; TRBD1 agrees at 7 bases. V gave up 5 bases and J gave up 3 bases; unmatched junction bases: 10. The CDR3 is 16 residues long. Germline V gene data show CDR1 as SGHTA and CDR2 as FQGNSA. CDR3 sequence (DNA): TGTGCCAGCAGCATCAGGGGGTTACGCTTCTACAATGAGCAGTTCTTC. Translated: CASSIRGLRFYNEQFF.

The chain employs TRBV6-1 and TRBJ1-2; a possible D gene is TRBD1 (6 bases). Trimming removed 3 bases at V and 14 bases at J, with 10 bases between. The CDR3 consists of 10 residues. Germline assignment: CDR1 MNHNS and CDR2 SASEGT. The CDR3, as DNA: TGTGCCAGCAGTGACCGGACAGAGACCTTC. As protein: CASSDRTETF.

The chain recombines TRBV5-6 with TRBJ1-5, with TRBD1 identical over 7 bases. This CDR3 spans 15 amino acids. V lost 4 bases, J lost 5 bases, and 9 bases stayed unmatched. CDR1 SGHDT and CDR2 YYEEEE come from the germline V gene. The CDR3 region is CASSLQGQPHQPQHF. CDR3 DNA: TGTGCCAGCAGCCTGCAGGGACAGCCCCATCAGCCCCAGCATTTT.

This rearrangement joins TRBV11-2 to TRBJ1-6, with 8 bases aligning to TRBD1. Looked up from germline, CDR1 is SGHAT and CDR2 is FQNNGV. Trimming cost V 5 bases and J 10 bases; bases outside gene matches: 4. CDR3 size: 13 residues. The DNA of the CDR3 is TGTGCCAGCAGCCAAACAGGGGGGTCACCCCTCCACTTT. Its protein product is CASSQTGGSPLHF.

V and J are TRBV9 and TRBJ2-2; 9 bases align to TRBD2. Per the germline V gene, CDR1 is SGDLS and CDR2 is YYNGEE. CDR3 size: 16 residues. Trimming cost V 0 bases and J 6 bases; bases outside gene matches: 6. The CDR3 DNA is TGTGCCAGCAGCGTAGGAGGCGGGGGGGCCTCCGGGGAGCTGTTTTTT. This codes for CASSVGGGGASGELFF.

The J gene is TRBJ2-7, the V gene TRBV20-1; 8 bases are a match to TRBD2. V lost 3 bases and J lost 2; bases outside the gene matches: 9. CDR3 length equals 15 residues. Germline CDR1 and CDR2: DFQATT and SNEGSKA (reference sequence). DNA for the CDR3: TGCAGTGCTAGTGCTGTAGCGGGGCAGGCCTACGAGCAGTACTTC. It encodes CSASAVAGQAYEQYF.

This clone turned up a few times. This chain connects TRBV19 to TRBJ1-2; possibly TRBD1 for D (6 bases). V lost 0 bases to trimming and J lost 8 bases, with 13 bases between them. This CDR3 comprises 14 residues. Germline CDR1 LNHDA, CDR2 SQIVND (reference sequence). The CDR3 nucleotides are TGTGCCAGTAGTATAGATTTGGACAGAACCGGCTACACCTTC. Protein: CASSIDLDRTGYTF.

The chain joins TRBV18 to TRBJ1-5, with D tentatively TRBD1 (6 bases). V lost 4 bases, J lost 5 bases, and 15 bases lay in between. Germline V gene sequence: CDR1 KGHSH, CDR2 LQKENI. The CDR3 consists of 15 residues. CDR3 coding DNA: TGTGCCAGCTCACTAACCTACAGGGTTGATCAGCCCCAGCATTTT. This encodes CASSLTYRVDQPQHF.

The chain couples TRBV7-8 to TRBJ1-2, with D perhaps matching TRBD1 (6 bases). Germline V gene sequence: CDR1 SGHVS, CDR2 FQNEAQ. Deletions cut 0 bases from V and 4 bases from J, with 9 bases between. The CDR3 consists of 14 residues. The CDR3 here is CASSLAQGFYGYTF. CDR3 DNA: TGTGCCAGCAGCTTAGCACAGGGCTTCTATGGCTACACCTTC.

CDR3 sequence reads: CASSPGLAGVSQETQYF. CDR3 sequence (DNA): TGTGCCAGCAGCCCGGGACTAGCGGGGGTATCGCAAGAGACCCAGTACTTC. The V gene is TRBV7-2, the J gene TRBJ2-5, with 14 positions matching TRBD2. CDR3 length equals 17 residues. Germline assignment: CDR1 SGHTA and CDR2 FQGNSA. Losses at the gene ends were 5 bases for V and 2 bases for J; bases not matched to a gene: 7.

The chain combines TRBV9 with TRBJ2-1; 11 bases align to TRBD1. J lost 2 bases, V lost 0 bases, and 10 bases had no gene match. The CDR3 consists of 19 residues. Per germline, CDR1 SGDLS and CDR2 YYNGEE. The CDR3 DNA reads TGTGCCAGCAGCGTAGGACCGGGACAGGGGGTTCTTCCCTACAATGAGCAGTTCTTC. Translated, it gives CASSVGPGQGVLPYNEQFF.

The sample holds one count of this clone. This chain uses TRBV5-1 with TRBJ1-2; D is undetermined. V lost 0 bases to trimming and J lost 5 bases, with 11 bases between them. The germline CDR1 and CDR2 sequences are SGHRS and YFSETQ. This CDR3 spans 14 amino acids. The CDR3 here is CASSLADGSYGYTF. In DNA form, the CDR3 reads TGCGCCAGCAGCTTGGCAGATGGGAGTTATGGCTACACCTTC. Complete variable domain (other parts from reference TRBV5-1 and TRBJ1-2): KAGVTQTPRYLIKTRGQQVTLSCSPISGHRSVSWYQQTPGQGLQFLFEYFSETQRNKGNFPGRFSGRQFSNSRSEMNVSTLELGDSALYLCASSLADGSYGYTFGSGTRLTVV.

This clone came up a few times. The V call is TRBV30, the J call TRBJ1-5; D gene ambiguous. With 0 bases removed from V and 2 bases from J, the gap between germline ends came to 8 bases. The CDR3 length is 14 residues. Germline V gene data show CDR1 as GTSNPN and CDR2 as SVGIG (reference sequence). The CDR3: CAWSVGTGNQPQHF. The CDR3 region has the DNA TGTGCCTGGAGTGTAGGAACAGGCAATCAGCCCCAGCATTTT.

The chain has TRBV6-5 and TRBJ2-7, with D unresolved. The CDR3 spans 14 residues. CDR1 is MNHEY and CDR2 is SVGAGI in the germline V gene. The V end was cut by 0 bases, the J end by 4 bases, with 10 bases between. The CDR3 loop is CASSYSSGRYEQYF. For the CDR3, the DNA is TGTGCCAGCAGTTACTCTTCTGGGCGATACGAGCAGTACTTC.

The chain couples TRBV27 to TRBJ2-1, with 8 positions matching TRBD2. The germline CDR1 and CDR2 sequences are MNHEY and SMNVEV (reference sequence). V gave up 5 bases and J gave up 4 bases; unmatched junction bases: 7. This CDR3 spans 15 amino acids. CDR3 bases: TGTGCCAGCAGTCCACGACTAGCGTCTTACAATGAGCAGTTCTTC. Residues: CASSPRLASYNEQFF.

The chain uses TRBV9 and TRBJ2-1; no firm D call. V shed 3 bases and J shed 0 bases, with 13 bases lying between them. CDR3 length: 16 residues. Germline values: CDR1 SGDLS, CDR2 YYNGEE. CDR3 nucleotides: TGTGCCAGCAGCGCCCCCGCCACCAGCTCCTACAATGAGCAGTTCTTC. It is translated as CASSAPATSSYNEQFF.

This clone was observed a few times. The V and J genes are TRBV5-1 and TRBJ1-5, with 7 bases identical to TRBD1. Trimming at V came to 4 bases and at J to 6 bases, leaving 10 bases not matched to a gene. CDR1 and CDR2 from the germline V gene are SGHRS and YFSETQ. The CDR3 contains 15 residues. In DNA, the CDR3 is TGCGCCAGCAGCCCGGGCCTACAGGGGTCTCAGCCCCAGCATTTT. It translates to CASSPGLQGSQPQHF.

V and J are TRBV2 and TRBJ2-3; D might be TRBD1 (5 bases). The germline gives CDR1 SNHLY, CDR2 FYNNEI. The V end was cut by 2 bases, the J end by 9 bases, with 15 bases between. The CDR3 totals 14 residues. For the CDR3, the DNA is TGTGCCAGCAGTGAACTACTTTCCCAGGGCACGCAGTATTTT. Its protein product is CASSELLSQGTQYF.

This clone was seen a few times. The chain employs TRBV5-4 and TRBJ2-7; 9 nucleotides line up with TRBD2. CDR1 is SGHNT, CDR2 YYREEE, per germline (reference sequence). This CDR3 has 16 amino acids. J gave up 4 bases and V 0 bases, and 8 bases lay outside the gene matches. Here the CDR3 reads CASSLASGTSFYEQYF. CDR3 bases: TGTGCCAGCAGCTTGGCTTCCGGGACTAGCTTTTACGAGCAGTACTTC.

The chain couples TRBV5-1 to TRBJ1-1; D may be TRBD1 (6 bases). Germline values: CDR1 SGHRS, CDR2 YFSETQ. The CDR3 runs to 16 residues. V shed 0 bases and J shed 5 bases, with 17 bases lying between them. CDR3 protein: CASSLARGRAETEAFF. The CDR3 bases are TGCGCCAGCAGCTTGGCCAGGGGCAGGGCCGAAACTGAAGCTTTCTTT. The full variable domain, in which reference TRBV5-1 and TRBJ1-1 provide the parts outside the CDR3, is KAGVTQTPRYLIKTRGQQVTLSCSPISGHRSVSWYQQTPGQGLQFLFEYFSETQRNKGNFPGRFSGRQFSNSRSEMNVSTLELGDSALYLCASSLARGRAETEAFFGQGTRLTVV.

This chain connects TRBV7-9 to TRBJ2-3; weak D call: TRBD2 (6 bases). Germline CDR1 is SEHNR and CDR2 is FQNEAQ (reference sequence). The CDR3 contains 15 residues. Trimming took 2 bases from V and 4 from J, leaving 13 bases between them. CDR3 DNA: TGTGCCAGCAGCTTATGGGGGGAGAAGTCAGATACGCAGTATTTT. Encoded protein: CASSLWGEKSDTQYF.

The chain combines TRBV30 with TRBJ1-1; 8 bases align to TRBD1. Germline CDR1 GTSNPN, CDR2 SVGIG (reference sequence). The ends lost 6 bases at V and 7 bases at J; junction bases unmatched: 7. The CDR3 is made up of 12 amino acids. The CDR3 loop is CACSRGPGEAFF. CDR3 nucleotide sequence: TGTGCCTGTTCCAGGGGGCCTGGTGAAGCTTTCTTT. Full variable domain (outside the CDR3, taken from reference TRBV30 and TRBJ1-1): SQTIHQWPATLVQPVGSPLSLECTVEGTSNPNLYWYRQAAGRGLQLLFYSVGIGQISSEVPQNLSASRPQDRQFILSSKKLLLSDSGFYLCACSRGPGEAFFGQGTRLTVV.